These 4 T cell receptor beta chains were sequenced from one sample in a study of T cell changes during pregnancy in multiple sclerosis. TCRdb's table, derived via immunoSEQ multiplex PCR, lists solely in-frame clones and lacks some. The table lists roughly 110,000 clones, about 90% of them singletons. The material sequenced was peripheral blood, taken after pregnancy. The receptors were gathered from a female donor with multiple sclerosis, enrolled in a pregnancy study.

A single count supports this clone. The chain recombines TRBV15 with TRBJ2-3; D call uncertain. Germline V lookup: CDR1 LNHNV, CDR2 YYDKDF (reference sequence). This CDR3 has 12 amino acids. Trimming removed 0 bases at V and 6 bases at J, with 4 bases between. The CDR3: CATSRDPDTQYF. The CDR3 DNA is TGTGCCACCAGCAGAGATCCGGATACGCAGTATTTT. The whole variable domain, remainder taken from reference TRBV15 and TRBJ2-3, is DAMVIQNPRYQVTQFGKPVTLSCSQTLNHNVMYWYQQKSSQAPKLLFHYYDKDFNNEADTPDNFQSRRPNTSFCFLDIRSPGLGDTAMYLCATSRDPDTQYFGPGTRLTVL.

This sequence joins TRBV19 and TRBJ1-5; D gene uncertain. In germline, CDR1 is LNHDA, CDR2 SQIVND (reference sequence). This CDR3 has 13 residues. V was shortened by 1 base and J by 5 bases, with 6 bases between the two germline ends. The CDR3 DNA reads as TGTGCCAGTAGTATAGGTCCTGATCAGCCCCAGCATTTT. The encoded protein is CASSIGPDQPQHF.

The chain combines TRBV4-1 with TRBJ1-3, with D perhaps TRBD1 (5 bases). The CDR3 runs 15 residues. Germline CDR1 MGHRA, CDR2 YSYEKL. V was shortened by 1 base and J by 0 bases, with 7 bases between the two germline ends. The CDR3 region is CASSQGGLSGNTIYF. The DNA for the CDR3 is TGCGCCAGCAGCCAAGGGGGCCTCTCTGGAAACACCATATATTTT.

CDR3 sequence (DNA): TGTGCCAGCAGTAGGGGAACCGGGGAGCTGTTTTTT. This encodes CASSRGTGELFF. V gene TRBV6-1 combines with J gene TRBJ2-2; a weak D match, TRBD1 (5 bases). V gave up 5 bases and J gave up 5 bases, with 6 bases separating them. Germline CDR1 reads MNHNS; CDR2 reads SASEGT. This CDR3 region has 12 residues.